The 20 T cell receptor beta chains reported below all come from one sample, sequenced in a study of human T cells and chemical hapten exposure. A single record per CDR3 protein comes from TCRdb applying MiXCR to the RACE reads. This repertoire shows approximately 80,000 distinct CDR3 sequences, around 7.8% found once; its top ten account for 1.5% to 1.9%. Described time point: patch test 1, 2 weeks after DPC sensitization. The treatment denotes: therapeutic diphenylcyclopropenone sensitization with weekly scalp DPC. The sample was whole blood, taken in connection with sensitization to the hapten diphenylcyclopropenone (DPC). The origin of the receptors is a woman aged 25 to 39 with alopecia areata. Some clones in this sample may be carry-over from other donors' samples.

This clonotype appeared many times. This sequence joins TRBV20-1 and TRBJ2-3; 9 nucleotides match TRBD2. Germline V gives CDR1 DFQATT, CDR2 SNEGSKA (reference sequence). CDR3 length: 16 residues. The trim removed 6 bases at V and 3 bases at J, leaving 13 bases unmatched. The CDR3 region is CSAPRFLAGETDTQYF. CDR3 coding DNA: TGCAGTGCCCCTAGGTTTTTAGCGGGGGAAACAGATACGCAGTATTTT.

In its sample, this clonotype was seen many times. V gene TRBV19 combines with J gene TRBJ2-4; a weak D match, TRBD2 (5 bases). The V end was cut by 7 bases, the J end by 8 bases, with 21 bases between. Germline V gene lookup returns CDR1 LNHDA and CDR2 SQIVND (reference sequence). This CDR3 is built from 15 residues. In DNA form, the CDR3 reads TGTGCCAGTACCAGTCTCCCAGGAGGAAATTACATTCAGTACTTC. Encoded protein: CASTSLPGGNYIQYF. The variable domain in full, completed from reference TRBV19 and TRBJ2-4, reads DGGITQSPKYLFRKEGQNVTLSCEQNLNHDAMYWYRQDPGQGLRLIYYSQIVNDFQKGDIAEGYSVSREKKESFPLTVTSAQKNPTAFYLCASTSLPGGNYIQYFGAGTRLSVL.

This clonotype was observed a handful of times. V gene TRBV7-7 combines with J gene TRBJ2-2, with 8 bases that match TRBD2. With V trimmed by 6 bases and J by 6 bases, 12 bases remained unmatched. This CDR3 is 16 amino acids long. Per germline, CDR1 SSHAT and CDR2 FNYEAQ (reference sequence). The CDR3: CASRNLSGVEPGELFF. DNA for the CDR3: TGTGCCAGCAGGAACCTTAGCGGGGTGGAACCCGGGGAGCTGTTTTTT.

The J gene is TRBJ2-3, the V gene TRBV30; the match to TRBD2 covers 9 bases. Trimming cost V 2 bases and J 6 bases; bases outside gene matches: 6. Germline V gene data show CDR1 as GTSNPN and CDR2 as SVGIG (reference sequence). This CDR3 has 14 amino acids. CDR3 bases: TGTGCCTGGAGTAACGCGGGGGGGCAGGATACGCAGTATTTT. Translated: CAWSNAGGQDTQYF.

This clonotype was detected ten times or more. This rearrangement joins TRBV5-1 to TRBJ2-7; 8 nucleotides agree with TRBD1. V was clipped by 3 bases and J by 4 bases; unmatched bases: 9. The CDR3 runs to 15 residues. Germline CDR1 and CDR2: SGHRS and YFSETQ. The CDR3 spells CASSYWTGSEYEQYF. The CDR3 DNA sequence: TGCGCCAGCAGCTATTGGACAGGGTCGGAGTACGAGCAGTACTTC.

This clonotype was counted a few times. The CDR3 here is CASSAGQGNQPQHF. The CDR3 DNA reads as TGCGCCAGCAGCGCGGGACAGGGTAATCAGCCCCAGCATTTT. The gene calls are TRBV5-1 and TRBJ1-5; 9 bases fit TRBD1. With 4 bases clipped from V and 4 bases from J, the junction kept 3 bases outside the gene matches. The CDR3 extends over 14 amino acids. Germline V gene data show CDR1 as SGHRS and CDR2 as YFSETQ.

The table lists this clonotype with a few counts. The chain links TRBV27 to TRBJ2-7, with D maybe TRBD1 (5 bases). In germline, CDR1 is MNHEY, CDR2 SMNVEV (reference sequence). V was shortened by 10 bases and J by 3 bases, with 19 bases between the two germline ends. The CDR3 runs to 14 residues. DNA for the CDR3: TGTGCCATCAGACAGACGGGTAAGGACTACGAGCAGTACTTC. It specifies CAIRQTGKDYEQYF.

This clonotype has ten or more counts. V gene TRBV20-1 combines with J gene TRBJ2-3; D is tentatively TRBD1 or TRBD2 (7 bases each). Germline lookup yields CDR1 DFQATT and CDR2 SNEGSKA (reference sequence). This CDR3 spans 15 amino acids. Trimming took off 5 bases at V and 8 bases at J, with 23 bases between the two ends. CDR3 sequence: CSASTAGTEGGTQYF. The CDR3 region has the DNA TGCAGTGCTTCCACAGCGGGGACAGAGGGGGGTACGCAGTATTTT.

This clonotype came up many times. This sequence joins TRBV5-4 and TRBJ2-3; D remains unclear. CDR1 and CDR2 from the germline V gene are SGHNT and YYREEE (reference sequence). V was pared by 3 bases and J by 0 bases, with 8 bases between. The CDR3 contains 14 residues. The CDR3 DNA is TGTGCCAGCAGCTCCAGCGAAAGCACAGATACGCAGTATTTT. This encodes CASSSSESTDTQYF.

The chain joins TRBV4-1 to TRBJ2-3, with 7 positions matching TRBD1. Per germline, CDR1 MGHRA and CDR2 YSYEKL. The V and J ends lost 4 bases and 6 bases, in that order; junction bases with no gene match: 10. CDR3 length: 15 amino acids. CDR3 DNA sequence: TGCGCCAGCAGCCTTCAACAGGGGCGTGTGGATACGCAGTATTTT. It encodes CASSLQQGRVDTQYF.

At least ten counts were recorded for this clonotype. The chain joins TRBV12-3 or TRBV12-4 to TRBJ2-7; weak D call: TRBD2 (6 bases). The CDR3 runs 14 residues. The V and J ends lost 3 bases and 2 bases respectively, with 11 bases between them. This CDR3 is CASSLEGRAYEQYF. The CDR3 DNA follows: TGTGCCAGCAGTTTGGAGGGGCGTGCCTACGAGCAGTACTTC.

Note on this clonotype: Since a much larger clone is just one base distant, this may be a read error. The chain employs TRBV5-1 and TRBJ2-1; 10 nucleotides align to TRBD1. V lost 4 bases and J lost 4; bases outside the gene matches: 8. The germline V gene encodes CDR1 SGHRS and CDR2 YFSETQ. The length of the CDR3 is 16 residues. The CDR3 region has the DNA TGCGCCAGCAGCCCCGGATGGACAGGGGGATACAATGAGCAGTTCTTC. It is translated as CASSPGWTGGYNEQFF.

This clonotype was detected many times. V gene TRBV12-3 or TRBV12-4 combines with J gene TRBJ2-3, with D perhaps TRBD1 (5 bases). Trimming removed 5 bases from V and 2 bases from J, with 23 bases in between. The CDR3 spans 18 residues. The CDR3 is CASSISQGWGMVTDTQYF. The CDR3 bases are TGTGCCAGCAGTATCAGTCAGGGTTGGGGAATGGTCACAGATACGCAGTATTTT.

The CDR3 loop reads CASSWRGSGNTIYF. CDR3 nucleotides: TGTGCCAGCAGTTGGAGGGGCTCTGGAAACACCATATATTTT. J is TRBJ1-3 and V is TRBV12-3 or TRBV12-4, with D perhaps TRBD1 (5 bases). V lost 4 bases and J 0 bases, leaving 7 bases between the germline ends. This CDR3 comprises 14 residues.

The V gene is TRBV6-5, the J gene TRBJ2-5; perhaps TRBD1 as D (6 bases). Between the trimmed V and J ends, which lost 4 bases and 2 bases, there was a span of 8 bases. This CDR3 spans 13 amino acids. In germline, CDR1 is MNHEY, CDR2 SVGAGI. CDR3 DNA: TGTGCCAGCAGTTGGGACAAACAAGAGACCCAGTACTTC. Amino acids: CASSWDKQETQYF.

V is TRBV9 and J is TRBJ1-1; D is unclear. The CDR3 totals 13 residues. V shed 2 bases and J shed 0 bases, with 5 bases lying between them. Germline CDR1 is SGDLS and CDR2 is YYNGEE. The CDR3 is CASSVSVNTEAFF. The CDR3 nucleotides are TGTGCCAGCAGCGTTTCCGTGAACACTGAAGCTTTCTTT. The full variable domain, its missing parts supplied by reference TRBV9 and TRBJ1-1, is DSGVTQTPKHLITATGQRVTLRCSPRSGDLSVYWYQQSLDQGLQFLIQYYNGEERAKGNILERFSAQQFPDLHSELNLSSLELGDSALYFCASSVSVNTEAFFGQGTRLTVV.

There are many counts of this clonotype. V gene TRBV12-3 or TRBV12-4 combines with J gene TRBJ2-6, with unresolved D. Deletions cut 8 bases from V and 4 bases from J, with 9 bases between. This CDR3 is 13 amino acids long. The chain's CDR3 is CASSFRGANVLTF. DNA of the CDR3: TGTGCCAGCTCGTTCAGAGGGGCCAACGTCCTGACTTTC.

This clonotype was found many times. The chain has TRBV18 and TRBJ1-1; D is unclear. With 2 bases removed from V and 0 bases from J, the gap between germline ends came to 7 bases. Germline V gene data show CDR1 as KGHSH and CDR2 as LQKENI. This CDR3 has 14 residues. The CDR3 here is CASSPGEMNTEAFF. The CDR3 DNA is TGTGCCAGCTCACCAGGGGAGATGAACACTGAAGCTTTCTTT.

This clonotype has more than one count but fewer than ten. This chain links TRBV2 with TRBJ2-3, with 9 bases matching TRBD2. Unmatched junction bases numbered 16, after V lost 7 bases and J lost 2 bases. The V gene's germline CDR1 is SNHLY and CDR2 FYNNEI. This CDR3 has 18 amino acids. The CDR3 nucleotides read TGTGCCAGCACCGGCTGGTTAGCTAGCGGGGAACACACAGATACGCAGTATTTT. It yields the protein CASTGWLASGEHTDTQYF.

The chain couples TRBV11-3 to TRBJ1-1, with D perhaps matching TRBD1 (5 bases). Deletions cut 5 bases from V and 5 bases from J, with 12 bases between. This CDR3 is 13 amino acids long. From germline, CDR1 is SGHNT and CDR2 YENEEA. CDR3 nucleotide sequence: TGTGCCAGCAGCCCAGACAGTCGTACTGAAGCTTTCTTT. Protein sequence: CASSPDSRTEAFF.